This section outlines one TCR beta chain sequence together with its context. The data were taken from a study of blood T cell repertoires in COVID-19. Study summary: From T cells, B-cell-depleted T cells, or PBMCs came the material, which was cDNA or gDNA.

All enrollees were roughly 18 to 100 years old and from approximately 25 US areas. Generated by immunoSEQ multiplex PCR, the TCRdb table keeps only in-frame clones and is missing some. The sample gives around 280,000 clones, 90% of which show up once; 1.7% is in the top ten. The CDR3 covers 15 residues. Looked up from germline, CDR1 is SNHLY and CDR2 is FYNNEI. V was trimmed by 7 bases and J by 3 bases, leaving 19 bases between them. Material: PBMCs or T cells enriched from blood (not recorded which). V and J are TRBV2 and TRBJ2-7, with D perhaps TRBD1 (6 bases). The clonotype comes from a woman younger than 35 with acute COVID-19. CDR3 sequence: CASIVGRGSVYEQYF. Written as DNA, the CDR3 is TGTGCCAGCATTGTCGGCAGGGGAAGTGTCTACGAGCAGTACTTC.